The present entry profiles one T cell receptor (beta chain) with its context. The antigen is undetermined. CDR3 length: 12 amino acids. Germline lookup yields CDR1 SEHNR and CDR2 FQNEAQ (reference sequence). V shed 1 base and J shed 8 bases, with 8 bases lying between them. Measured with immunoSEQ multiplex PCR; TCRdb has only the in-frame clones, and not every one. The sample holds more than 90,000 clones, roughly 88% seen once. These data come from a study of cytomegalovirus exposure and HLA in healthy donors. The study's findings and limits: Approximately 160 TCR beta chains were listed as cytomegalovirus-associated. In vitro testing confirmed a few CMV-associated chains as specific for CMV antigens. Accounts indicate the classifier identified cytomegalovirus status with strong specificity and sensitivity.

The donors were in the roughly 120-subject validation cohort; that cohort was separate from the roughly 680-subject first cohort. Input material: PBMCs. The chain recombines TRBV7-9 with TRBJ1-1; no definite D call. This receptor was taken from a man aged 18-30 years in good health and CMV-seronegative. Written as DNA, the CDR3 is TGTGCCAGCAGCTTAGGGGCGTCAGAAGCTTTCTTT. It codes for CASSLGASEAFF.